This is a list of T cell receptor beta chains from one sample in a study of T cell repertoires in ileal Crohn's disease. Here immunoSEQ multiplex PCR was the method, and the copy in TCRdb shows in-frame clones only, minus some. This sample has under 5,500 clones; 70% to 80% occur once, and the top ten carry 20% to 25%. Specimen: ileal tissue. The receptors were sampled from an adult with Crohn's disease. Both conserved end residues are part of each CDR3. A D gene is named only where the DNA matches it firmly. Size values are once, few and many counts, or a class for expanded clones, and some rows have none.

TRBV9	TRBD2	NA	TRBJ2-5	TGTGCCAGCAGCAAGCGGGGTCCCCAAGAGACCCAGTACTTC	CASSKRGPQETQYF
TRBV7-9	NA	NA	TRBJ2-2	TGTGCCAGCAGCTTATTGAGAGGCGGAGTAGCGGCTCCGACGGGGGAGCTGTTTTTT	CASSLLRGGVAAPTGELFF
TRBV4-2	TRBD1	NA	TRBJ2-1	TGTGCCAGCAGCCCACCGGGACAGGGGGATTATGAGCAGTTCTTC	CASSPPGQGDYEQFF
TRBV11-2	NA	NA	TRBJ1-4	TGTGCCAGCAGTCTGGGCACAGCAACTAATGAAAAACTGTTTTTT	CASSLGTATNEKLFF
TRBV23-1	NA	NA	TRBJ2-3	TGCGCCAGCAGTCAATCTAAAGGAGAGAGGGCTAGCACAGATACGCAGTATTTT	CASSQSKGERASTDTQYF
TRBV16	TRBD1	NA	TRBJ1-4	TGTGCCAGCAGCCAATCTAAGGGGACAGGGTCTGAAAAACTGTTTTTT	CASSQSKGTGSEKLFF
TRBV6-1	TRBD1	NA	TRBJ1-3	TGTGCCAGCAGTGAAGGGACAGGGATGGTCTCTGGAAACACCATATATTTT	CASSEGTGMVSGNTIYF
TRBV18	NA	NA	TRBJ1-2	TGTGCCAGCTCCGCCGGCGGGGAATCTGCTGGCTACACCTTC	CASSAGGESAGYTF
TRBV5-5	NA	once	TRBJ1-5	TGTGCCAGCAGCGAATCGGACAGTAATCAGCCCCAGCATTTT	CASSESDSNQPQHF
TRBV2	TRBD2	NA	TRBJ2-7	TGTGCCAGCAGACGACTAGCGGGAGACTACGAGCAGTACTTC	CASRRLAGDYEQYF
TRBV5-6	NA	NA	TRBJ1-1	TGTGCCAGCAGCTTCCCTCCAGGATCGTTGACTGAAGCTTTCTTT	CASSFPPGSLTEAFF
TRBV28	TRBD1	NA	TRBJ1-2	TGTGCCAGCAGTTTGACAGGGTCTGGCTACACCTTC	CASSLTGSGYTF
TRBV18	NA	NA	TRBJ2-7	TGTGCCAGCTCACTCGTTCCCTACGAGCAGTACTTC	CASSLVPYEQYF
TRBV7-9	TRBD2	few	TRBJ2-3	TGTGCCAGCAGTCCTAGCGGGAGCACAGATACGCAGTATTTT	CASSPSGSTDTQYF
TRBV11-3	TRBD1	once	TRBJ1-1	TGTGCCAGCAGCTCGAGGACAGGGATTAACACTGAAGCTTTCTTT	CASSSRTGINTEAFF
TRBV19	TRBD2	few	TRBJ2-1	TGTGCCAGTAGTATAGGGACTAGCGGGGGGCGCCTTATCGGCTACAATGAGCAGTTCTTC	CASSIGTSGGRLIGYNEQFF
TRBV7-2	TRBD2	once	TRBJ2-2	TGTGCCAGCAGCACCAGGTGGGGGGGGAGCAACACCGGGGAGCTGTTTTTT	CASSTRWGGSNTGELFF
TRBV7-7	TRBD2	NA	TRBJ2-5	TGTGCTAGCAGCCGGGGACTAGCGGGAGAGACCCAGTACTTC	CASSRGLAGETQYF
TRBV2	TRBD2	NA	TRBJ2-7	TGTGCCAGCAGTGAAGAGTTTACGAGCGGGAGTACCTACGAGCAGTACTTC	CASSEEFTSGSTYEQYF
TRBV7-9	NA	NA	TRBJ2-7	TGTGCCAGCAGCCTGGACAGTTCAATTGGAGAGCAGTACTTC	CASSLDSSIGEQYF
TRBV5-6	NA	NA	TRBJ1-1	TGTGCCAGCAGCCTGCTATACACTGAAGCTTTCTTT	CASSLLYTEAFF
TRBV4-2	NA	few	TRBJ1-4	TGTGCCAGCAGCCAAGAGCTGGGACTTAATGAAAAACTGTTTTTT	CASSQELGLNEKLFF
TRBV6-5	NA	NA	TRBJ2-6	TGTGCCAGCAGTTACTCGTGGAGCTCTGGGGCCAACGTCCTGACTTTC	CASSYSWSSGANVLTF
TRBV6-5	TRBD1	NA	TRBJ2-7	TGTGCCAGCAGTTACGGGACAGGGGACGACGAGCAGTACTTC	CASSYGTGDDEQYF
TRBV7-2	NA	NA	TRBJ2-3	TGTGCCAGCAGTTTATCACCGGGACTCGGCACAGATACGCAGTATTTT	CASSLSPGLGTDTQYF
TRBV5-5	TRBD1	NA	TRBJ1-1	TGTGCCAGCAGCTTGACTCTGCAACAGGGGAGTGGAGCTTTCTTT	CASSLTLQQGSGAFF
TRBV2	NA	NA	TRBJ2-7	TGTGCCAGCAGTGCCAGCTCCTACGAGCAGTACTTC	CASSASSYEQYF
TRBV7-9	TRBD1	few	TRBJ2-1	TGTGCCAGCAGCTTGGGACCAGGGGGCAATGAGCAGTTCTTC	CASSLGPGGNEQFF
TRBV6-1	TRBD1	NA	TRBJ2-3	TGTGCCAGCAGGGTCGGACAGGGCCCCGCAGATACGCAGTATTTT	CASRVGQGPADTQYF
TRBV11-2	TRBD2	NA	TRBJ2-4	TGTGCCAGCAGCCTCCAGACTAGCGGGTTGTACATTCAGTACTTC	CASSLQTSGLYIQYF
TRBV29-1	NA	few	TRBJ2-5	TGCAGCGTTGCGCGGGATGGGCAAGAGACCCAGTACTTC	CSVARDGQETQYF
TRBV7-9	TRBD1	large	TRBJ1-1	TGTGCCAGCAGCTCCGATTGGGACAGAAAAGCTTTCTTT	CASSSDWDRKAFF
TRBV2	TRBD2	once	TRBJ2-1	TGTGCCAGCAGCGGGGGGGGCCTTGGTGAGCAGTTCTTC	CASSGGGLGEQFF
TRBV2	TRBD2	NA	TRBJ2-3	TGTGCCAGCAGTGGCCTAGCGGGTCGCACAGATACGCAGTATTTT	CASSGLAGRTDTQYF
TRBV29-1	TRBD1	few	TRBJ2-2	TGCAGCGGCGGACAGGGGGACACCGGGGAGCTGTTTTTT	CSGGQGDTGELFF
TRBV28	TRBD1	NA	TRBJ1-5	TGTGCCAGCAGTCCGACAGGGGGGACCAATCAGCCCCAGCATTTT	CASSPTGGTNQPQHF
TRBV28	NA	NA	TRBJ1-5	TGTGCCAGCAGTTCCCCTGTGCAGGGCCTAGGGCCCCAGCATTTT	CASSSPVQGLGPQHF
TRBV7-8	NA	large	TRBJ1-5	TGTGCCAGCAGCTTAGACGGGGGGAGCAATCAGCCCCAGCATTTT	CASSLDGGSNQPQHF
TRBV2	TRBD1	NA	TRBJ1-5	TGTGCCAGCAGTCGACAGGGAGGACAGCCCCAGCATTTT	CASSRQGGQPQHF
TRBV6-1	NA	NA	TRBJ1-1	TGTGCCAGCAACAGGGATACGAACACTGAAGCTTTCTTT	CASNRDTNTEAFF
TRBV6-5	TRBD1	NA	TRBJ1-2	TGTGCCAGCACCAAAGACAGGGCTGGCTATGGCTACACCTTC	CASTKDRAGYGYTF
TRBV10-1	NA	NA	TRBJ2-7	TGCGCCAACTTCGACTACGAGCAGTACTTC	CANFDYEQYF